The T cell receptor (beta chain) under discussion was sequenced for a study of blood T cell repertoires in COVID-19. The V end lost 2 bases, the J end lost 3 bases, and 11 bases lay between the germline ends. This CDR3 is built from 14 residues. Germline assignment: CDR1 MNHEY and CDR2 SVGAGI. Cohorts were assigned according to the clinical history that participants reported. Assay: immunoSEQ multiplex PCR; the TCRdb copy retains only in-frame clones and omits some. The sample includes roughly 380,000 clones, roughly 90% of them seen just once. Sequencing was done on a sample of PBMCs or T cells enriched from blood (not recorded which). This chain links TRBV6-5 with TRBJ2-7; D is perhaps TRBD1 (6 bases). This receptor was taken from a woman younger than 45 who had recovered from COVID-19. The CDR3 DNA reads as TGTGCCAGCAGTTACCGGGACATGGACTACGAGCAGTACTTC. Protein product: CASSYRDMDYEQYF.